This TCR beta chain was recorded in a study of T cell responses to AZD1222 COVID-19 vaccine. This CDR3 comprises 14 residues. V shed 2 bases, J shed 7 bases, and the junction held 4 bases outside the gene matches. Germline-derived CDR1 and CDR2 are SEHNR and FQNEAQ (reference sequence). TCRdb keeps only in-frame clones here, not all; method: immunoSEQ multiplex PCR. The sample has more than 95,000 clones, approximately 89% seen once. The TCR sequence derives from an adult in good health. Specimen: peripheral blood, collected on day 0 of AZD1222 vaccination. V and J are TRBV7-9 and TRBJ1-5; 8 bases map to TRBD1. DNA for the CDR3: TGTGCCAGCAGCTTATCGGGGGACAGGCAGCCCCAGCATTTT. It yields the protein CASSLSGDRQPQHF.